The 22 T cell receptor beta chains given below trace back to one sample, sequenced in a study of post-analysis software for immune sequencing data (dated by TCRdb to between 2014 and 2016). Summary of the overall study and its limitations: About five TRBV segments, including TRBV5-6, TRBV5-1 and TRBV20-1, were significantly more frequent in patients than controls.

What these receptors recognize is not known. The method behind the library was PCR. The sequencing machine was an Illumina HiSeq 2500. To reduce PCR and sequencing biases, unique molecular identifiers were built into the TCR beta cDNA libraries. TCRdb's own reprocessing of the public reads used fastp at Q25 and MiXCR and kept productive beta chains. Here each entry gathers all rows of one CDR3 protein and keeps the most common genes and DNA. This sample gives hundreds of thousands of distinct CDR3 sequences in total; approximately 60% of them show up just once. Together, the top ten hold about 10% of the sample. Sequenced material: blood. These receptors all stem from a girl aged 2-10 years with multiple sclerosis.

This clonotype showed up just a few times. CDR3 amino acids: CASKEGADYGYTF. DNA of the CDR3: TGTGCCAGCAAGGAAGGGGCGGACTATGGCTACACCTTC. The chain links TRBV6-4 to TRBJ1-2, with a tentative D call TRBD1 (5 bases). The germline CDR1 and CDR2 sequences are MRHNA and SNTAGT. Trimming shortened V by 7 bases and J by 3 bases, and 12 bases separated the two germline ends. The CDR3 length is 13 residues.

There are a few counts of this clonotype. V usage is TRBV6-6 and J usage is TRBJ2-1, with D unclear. V was trimmed by 8 bases and J by 2 bases, leaving 4 bases between them. Germline assignment: CDR1 MNHNY and CDR2 SVGAGI (reference sequence). The CDR3 runs to 11 residues. CDR3 sequence: CASGPYNEQFF. The CDR3 nucleotides are TGTGCCAGCGGTCCCTACAATGAGCAGTTCTTC.

There are many counts of this clonotype. The chain is built from TRBV7-2 and TRBJ2-3; D might be TRBD2 (6 bases). Germline assignment: CDR1 SGHTA and CDR2 FQGNSA. The CDR3 covers 13 residues. Trimming removed 0 bases from V and 5 bases from J, with 6 bases in between. In DNA, the CDR3 is TGTGCCAGCAGCTTAGCGGGGGGAGATACGCAGTATTTT. This gives the protein CASSLAGGDTQYF.

This rearrangement joins TRBV20-1 to TRBJ1-2, with 10 positions matching TRBD1. This CDR3 has 15 amino acids. Trimming took 3 bases from V and 8 from J; bases not matched to a gene: 12. Germline assignment: CDR1 DFQATT and CDR2 SNEGSKA (reference sequence). The CDR3 reads CSARDPGQGMWGYTF. Here the CDR3 DNA reads TGCAGTGCTAGGGATCCGGGACAGGGGATGTGGGGCTACACCTTC.

The V gene is TRBV6-1, the J gene TRBJ1-5; tentative D call: TRBD1 (6 bases). Germline V CDR1 and CDR2: MNHNS, SASEGT. This CDR3 is built from 13 residues. V lost 11 bases, J lost 4 bases, and 15 bases lay in between. The CDR3 is CAGIRDKNQPQHF. The CDR3 DNA reads TGTGCCGGCATCCGGGACAAGAATCAGCCCCAGCATTTT.

In its sample, this clonotype was seen a few times. This chain links TRBV3-1 with TRBJ2-1, with 7 bases identical to TRBD2. Germline V gene lookup returns CDR1 LGHDT and CDR2 YNNKEL (reference sequence). This CDR3 contains 15 residues. Unmatched junction bases numbered 13, after V lost 4 bases and J lost 10 bases. The CDR3 nucleotides are TGTGCCAGCAGCCTTACTAGCGTATATACGGAGGAGCAGTTCTTC. Amino acid sequence: CASSLTSVYTEEQFF.

The V and J genes are TRBV6-5 and TRBJ1-1, with D uncertain. The germline V gene encodes CDR1 MNHEY and CDR2 SVGAGI. Between the trimmed V and J ends, which lost 0 bases and 10 bases, there was a span of 6 bases. This CDR3 spans 11 amino acids. The CDR3 sequence: CASSYSSRAFF. The DNA for the CDR3 is TGTGCCAGCAGTTACTCGTCGAGAGCTTTCTTT.

The chain couples TRBV6-5 to TRBJ1-2, with no clear D. The CDR3 runs to 13 residues. V lost 5 bases and J lost 7, with 14 bases in between. Germline CDR1 reads MNHEY; CDR2 reads SVGAGI. CDR3 nucleotides: TGTGCCAGCAGTCCCAACCCAGAGGTTGGCTACACCTTC. Amino acids: CASSPNPEVGYTF.

This chain joins TRBV20-1 and TRBJ2-5; 9 nucleotides match TRBD1. TRBJ2-7 explains the end of the DNA better; the J call may be wrong. The CDR3 contains 12 residues. Per the germline V gene, CDR1 is DFQATT and CDR2 is SNEGSKA (reference sequence). In nucleotides, the CDR3 is TGCAGTGCTGGGGGGACAGGGTACGAGCAGTACTTC. Amino acid sequence: CSAGGTGYEQYF.

This chain connects TRBV7-2 to TRBJ2-1; TRBD2 agrees at 7 bases. Germline-derived CDR1 and CDR2 are SGHTA and FQGNSA. J lost 8 bases, V lost 5 bases, and 9 bases had no gene match. The CDR3 has 14 residues. DNA of the CDR3: TGTGCCAGCAGCAGCGGGACCCCCCGGTATGAGCAGTTCTTC. Amino acids: CASSSGTPRYEQFF.

The rearrangement joins TRBV5-1 to TRBJ1-1; no clear D gene. The CDR3 covers 16 residues. Trimming left V 1 base short and J 0 bases short, with 13 bases between. CDR1 SGHRS and CDR2 YFSETQ come from the germline V gene. The CDR3 DNA follows: TGCGCCAGCAGCTTGTACGGGAACCTGGTGAACACTGAAGCTTTCTTT. Translating it yields CASSLYGNLVNTEAFF.

This sequence joins TRBV20-1 and TRBJ1-2; possibly TRBD1 for D (6 bases). V was cut by 3 bases and J by 5 bases, with 13 bases left in between. Germline V CDR1 and CDR2: DFQATT, SNEGSKA (reference sequence). There are 13 residues in the CDR3. The CDR3: CSASKGGWYGYTF. The CDR3 DNA reads TGCAGTGCTAGCAAGGGGGGATGGTATGGCTACACCTTC.

The gene calls are TRBV29-1 and TRBJ2-7, with TRBD1 identical over 9 bases. This CDR3 contains 14 residues. J was trimmed by 4 bases and V by 4 bases; bases with no gene match: 8. Germline CDR1 is SQVTM and CDR2 is ANQGSEA. The chain's CDR3 is CSVVLGTGKYEQYF. Written as DNA, the CDR3 is TGCAGCGTTGTCTTAGGGACAGGGAAGTACGAGCAGTACTTC.

This clonotype was counted a few times. The chain recombines TRBV7-2 with TRBJ2-6, with D perhaps assigned TRBD1 or TRBD2 (5 bases each). The CDR3 runs 18 residues. Germline lookup yields CDR1 SGHTA and CDR2 FQGNSA. Trimming took 3 bases from V and 0 from J, leaving 15 bases between them. The CDR3 loop is CASSFSGTASSGANVLTF. As DNA, the CDR3 is TGTGCCAGCAGCTTCTCCGGGACGGCAAGCTCTGGGGCCAACGTCCTGACTTTC.

V usage is TRBV12-3 or TRBV12-4 and J usage is TRBJ2-5; TRBD2 might be the D (6 bases). This CDR3 is 13 amino acids long. Deletions cut 1 base from V and 11 bases from J, with 14 bases between. The CDR3 here is CASSLGGVREQYF. In nucleotides, the CDR3 is TGTGCCAGCAGTTTAGGGGGGGTACGAGAGCAGTACTTC.

V is TRBV12-3 or TRBV12-4 and J is TRBJ1-6; D is perhaps TRBD1 (6 bases). The CDR3 loop spans 18 amino acids. Between the trimmed V and J ends, which lost 7 bases and 0 bases, there was a span of 19 bases. The CDR3 nucleotides read TGTGCCAGCAACTCAATTACAGGGCCTAGCTCCTATAATTCACCCCTCCACTTT. The encoded protein is CASNSITGPSSYNSPLHF.

This chain links TRBV4-3 with TRBJ1-1, with 8 bases aligning to TRBD1. There are 15 residues in the CDR3. Germline CDR1 LGHNA, CDR2 YSLEER. The J segment lost 2 bases and the V segment lost 4 bases, leaving 6 bases of the junction unmatched. CDR3: CASSPRQGSNTEAFF. The CDR3, as DNA: TGCGCCAGCAGCCCCCGACAGGGGAGCAACACTGAAGCTTTCTTT.

The V gene is TRBV20-1, the J gene TRBJ2-1, with no clear D. The CDR3 extends over 14 amino acids. V was shortened by 3 bases and J by 0 bases, with 9 bases between the two germline ends. The V gene's germline CDR1 is DFQATT and CDR2 SNEGSKA (reference sequence). The CDR3 sequence is CSASPPDSYNEQFF. In DNA form, the CDR3 reads TGCAGTGCTAGCCCCCCCGACTCCTACAATGAGCAGTTCTTC.

The chain couples TRBV6-6 to TRBJ2-1; TRBD1 is a possible D gene (5 bases). V shed 2 bases and J shed 5 bases, with 16 bases lying between them. Germline V lookup: CDR1 MNHNY, CDR2 SVGAGI (reference sequence). The CDR3 is 16 amino acids. The CDR3 sequence is CASSYGASKGDNEQFF. DNA for the CDR3: TGTGCCAGCAGTTACGGGGCTTCGAAAGGGGACAATGAGCAGTTCTTC.

The rearrangement uses TRBV4-2 and TRBJ2-5, with TRBD2 matching 9 bases. The germline gives CDR1 LGHNA, CDR2 YNFKEQ. Trimming removed 6 bases from V and 11 bases from J; junction bases left unmatched: 16. The CDR3 is 15 residues long. The CDR3 nucleotides are TGTGCCAGCAGTACGGGCCCGGGACTAGCAGGGGAGCAGTACTTC. This codes for CASSTGPGLAGEQYF.

The genes are TRBV27 and TRBJ2-5; D is possibly TRBD2 (7 bases). The CDR3 extends over 14 amino acids. V was shortened by 6 bases and J by 3 bases, with 14 bases between the two germline ends. Germline-derived CDR1 and CDR2 are MNHEY and SMNVEV (reference sequence). CDR3 in DNA: TGTGCCAGCAGCTTCGGGGGGCCAGAAGAGACCCAGTACTTC. Residues: CASSFGGPEETQYF.

This rearrangement joins TRBV7-9 to TRBJ1-2; D gene ambiguous. V dropped 5 bases and J dropped 8 bases, with 9 bases sitting between them. The CDR3 consists of 11 residues. The germline V gene has CDR1 SEHNR and CDR2 FQNEAQ (reference sequence). The DNA of the CDR3 is TGTGCCAGCAGCGACTTCGGCGGCTACACCTTC. Translation: CASSDFGGYTF. The variable domain in full, completed from reference TRBV7-9 and TRBJ1-2, reads DTGVSQNPRHKITKRGQNVTFRCDPISEHNRLYWYRQTLGQGPEFLTYFQNEAQLEKSRLLSDRFSAERPKGSFSTLEIQRTEQGDSAMYLCASSDFGGYTFGSGTRLTVV.